This passage covers 23 T cell receptor beta chains from one sample sequenced in a study of T cells in Graves' hyperthyroidism and ophthalmopathy. Amplification of TCR beta CDR3 regions used RNA as the template. The TCR CDR3 was amplified in a first-round RT-PCR using the HTBI primer set. TCRdb reprocessed the multiplex PCR reads via MiXCR and lists one record per CDR3 protein. This sample has 300,000 to 450,000 distinct CDR3 sequences, with about 12% found just once. Material: blood. These receptors were taken from a woman younger than 30 with Graves' hyperthyroidism.

In its sample, this clonotype was seen many times. V gene TRBV27 combines with J gene TRBJ2-3; 9 nucleotides match TRBD2. This CDR3 region has 16 residues. CDR1 is MNHEY, CDR2 SMNVEV, per germline (reference sequence). V lost 7 bases to trimming and J lost 8 bases; unmatched junction nucleotides: 16. The CDR3 sequence is CASTDGGLAARGTQYF. CDR3 nucleotides: TGTGCCAGCACCGATGGGGGACTAGCAGCACGGGGTACGCAGTATTTT.

This clonotype was recorded at least ten times. The V and J genes are TRBV7-9 and TRBJ2-2; 14 nucleotides line up with TRBD2. The CDR3 is 17 residues long. The germline gives CDR1 SEHNR, CDR2 FQNEAQ (reference sequence). J was trimmed by 7 bases and V by 0 bases; bases with no gene match: 4. The CDR3 protein is CASSLAGTSGSGGELFF. Written as DNA, the CDR3 is TGTGCCAGCAGCTTAGCGGGGACTAGCGGGAGCGGCGGGGAGCTGTTTTTT.

This clonotype was counted between two and nine times. V and J are TRBV12-3 or TRBV12-4 and TRBJ1-4; 11 bases agree with TRBD1. CDR3 size: 20 residues. Trimming cost V 5 bases and J 2 bases; bases outside gene matches: 16. This chain's CDR3 is CASSPQPGQGVFGTNEKLFF. The CDR3 coding sequence is TGTGCCAGCAGTCCACAACCGGGACAGGGGGTATTTGGGACTAATGAAAAACTGTTTTTT.

This clonotype was seen only once. This chain links TRBV19 with TRBJ1-6; 9 nucleotides align to TRBD1. Germline V gene lookup returns CDR1 LNHDA and CDR2 SQIVND (reference sequence). Trimming removed 7 bases from V and 10 bases from J; junction bases left unmatched: 8. There are 14 residues in the CDR3. The CDR3 DNA sequence: TGTGCCAGTACCCCACAGGGGGCTGGCTCACCCCTCCACTTT. Its translation is CASTPQGAGSPLHF.

This chain connects TRBV3-1 to TRBJ2-2, with TRBD2 matching over 9 bases. The CDR3 consists of 16 residues. Looked up from germline, CDR1 is LGHDT and CDR2 is YNNKEL (reference sequence). The V and J ends lost 1 base and 8 bases, in that order; junction bases with no gene match: 8. The DNA for the CDR3 is TGTGCCAGCAGCCAAGTCACGCGGGGGGGCCCTGGGGAGCTGTTTTTT. Residues: CASSQVTRGGPGELFF.

This clonotype was counted many times. V usage is TRBV12-3 or TRBV12-4 and J usage is TRBJ1-5; TRBD1 aligns across 7 bases. With 5 bases clipped from V and 1 base from J, the junction kept 5 bases outside the gene matches. The CDR3 runs to 15 residues. Written as DNA, the CDR3 is TGTGCCAGCAGTGCCGGGACAGCCAGCAATCAGCCCCAGCATTTT. It is translated as CASSAGTASNQPQHF.

Of note for this clonotype: This may be a read error, as it is one base from a much larger clone. The chain employs TRBV18 and TRBJ2-3; possibly TRBD2 for D (5 bases). Per germline, CDR1 KGHSH and CDR2 LQKENI. V lost 10 bases and J 0 bases, leaving 17 bases between the germline ends. There are 15 residues in the CDR3. The CDR3 loop reads CATVGGGTSTDTQYF. The CDR3 DNA follows: TGTGCCACTGTCGGAGGCGGAACTAGCACAGATACGCAGTATTTT. Combining the CDR3 with reference TRBV18 and TRBJ2-3 gives the whole variable domain NAGVMQNPRHLVRRRGQEARLRCSPMKGHSHVYWYRQLPEEGLKFMVYLQKENIIDESGMPKERFSAEFPKEGPSILRIQQVVRGDSAAYFCATVGGGTSTDTQYFGPGTRLTVL.

Many counts were recorded for this clonotype. This rearrangement joins TRBV29-1 to TRBJ2-7, with 10 bases identical to TRBD2. CDR3 size: 14 residues. V shed 1 base, J shed 4 bases, and the junction held 4 bases outside the gene matches. CDR1 and CDR2 from the germline V gene are SQVTM and ANQGSEA. The CDR3 nucleotides read TGCAGCGTTGAAGGGACTAGCGGCGATTACGAGCAGTACTTC. This encodes CSVEGTSGDYEQYF.

This clonotype was seen ten or more times. The chain joins TRBV7-3 to TRBJ2-3, with a weak D call TRBD1 (6 bases). V was pared by 5 bases and J by 3 bases, with 15 bases between. The CDR3 spans 15 residues. Germline V CDR1 and CDR2: SGHTA, FQGTGA. This CDR3 reads CASSKWQGQTDTQYF. The CDR3 coding sequence is TGTGCCAGCAGCAAATGGCAGGGGCAGACAGATACGCAGTATTTT.

This clonotype has a count of ten or more. The V call is TRBV18, the J call TRBJ1-2; TRBD1 is a possible D gene (5 bases). The CDR3 is 15 residues long. Germline values: CDR1 KGHSH, CDR2 LQKENI. The ends were cut back, 2 bases at V and 1 base at J, with 11 bases in the middle. CDR3 amino acids: CASSPEGNINYGYTF. DNA of the CDR3: TGTGCCAGCTCACCAGAGGGGAATATTAACTATGGCTACACCTTC.

This clonotype was recorded at least ten times. V usage is TRBV11-2 and J usage is TRBJ2-3; D not resolved. Trimming stripped 1 base from V and 2 bases from J, with 10 bases between. The CDR3 has 15 amino acids. CDR1 is SGHAT, CDR2 FQNNGV, per germline. CDR3 bases: TGTGCCAGCAGCTTAGTTGGAAGCATCACAGATACGCAGTATTTT. This translates into CASSLVGSITDTQYF.

This clonotype was counted ten times or more. This rearrangement joins TRBV6-5 to TRBJ2-1; 7 positions agree with TRBD2. The germline CDR1 and CDR2 sequences are MNHEY and SVGAGI. Trimming cost V 0 bases and J 4 bases; bases outside gene matches: 3. The CDR3 extends over 15 amino acids. The CDR3 is CASSYSGGMYNEQFF. The CDR3 coding sequence is TGTGCCAGCAGTTACTCGGGAGGGATGTACAATGAGCAGTTCTTC.

This clonotype has at least ten counts. This chain links TRBV6-1 with TRBJ2-3; D unclear. With 8 bases removed from V and 3 bases from J, the gap between germline ends came to 15 bases. CDR1 and CDR2 from the germline V gene are MNHNS and SASEGT. The length of the CDR3 is 14 residues. CDR3 in amino acids: CASDEPLGTDTQYF. CDR3 in DNA: TGTGCCAGCGATGAACCCCTGGGGACAGATACGCAGTATTTT.

In its sample, this clonotype was seen many times. The V call is TRBV12-3 or TRBV12-4, the J call TRBJ2-7, with 12 bases that match TRBD2. CDR3 length: 15 amino acids. With 5 bases clipped from V and 4 bases from J, the junction kept 6 bases outside the gene matches. The CDR3 loop is CASSDKTSGRYEQYF. The DNA for the CDR3 is TGTGCCAGCAGTGACAAGACTAGCGGGAGATACGAGCAGTACTTC.

In its sample, this clonotype was seen many times. The chain combines TRBV29-1 with TRBJ1-1, with D perhaps TRBD1 (5 bases). The CDR3 loop spans 12 amino acids. Germline V gene sequence: CDR1 SQVTM, CDR2 ANQGSEA. Trimming pared 4 bases from V and 2 bases from J, leaving 8 bases between. The CDR3 DNA follows: TGCAGCGTTGTGACAGATAACACTGAAGCTTTCTTT. The encoded protein is CSVVTDNTEAFF.

This clonotype was detected many times. The chain carries TRBV3-1 and TRBJ2-3; D gene ambiguous. CDR1 and CDR2 from the germline V gene are LGHDT and YNNKEL (reference sequence). The CDR3 has 14 residues. V gave up 0 bases and J gave up 2 bases, with 6 bases separating them. The CDR3 DNA reads as TGTGCCAGCAGCCAAGATTTAGCCACAGATACGCAGTATTTT. Translated: CASSQDLATDTQYF.

In its sample, this clonotype was seen a few times. The chain uses TRBV24-1 and TRBJ2-5; 7 bases match TRBD1. Trimming cost V 1 base and J 5 bases; bases outside gene matches: 3. The CDR3 totals 14 residues. CDR1 and CDR2 from the germline V gene are KGHDR and SFDVKD. The CDR3 reads CATSDFRQGETQYF. CDR3 nucleotide sequence: TGTGCCACCAGTGATTTCCGACAGGGCGAGACCCAGTACTTC.

Written as DNA, the CDR3 is TGTGCCAGCAGCCAAGTAGCCGGGGTTAACACTGAAGCTTTCTTT. This translates into CASSQVAGVNTEAFF. V usage is TRBV14 and J usage is TRBJ1-1, with unresolved D. V was clipped by 1 base and J by 2 bases, with 11 bases between them. The CDR3 contains 15 residues. Germline V CDR1 and CDR2: SGHDN, FVKESK.

This clonotype was recorded at least ten times. The chain joins TRBV7-2 to TRBJ2-4; weak D call: TRBD2 (7 bases). Per germline, CDR1 SGHTA and CDR2 FQGNSA. The V and J ends lost 3 bases and 1 base respectively, with 19 bases between them. The CDR3 loop spans 18 amino acids. The CDR3 sequence: CASSLGGTRGQAKNIQYF. CDR3 sequence (DNA): TGTGCCAGCAGCTTGGGGGGGACAAGGGGTCAGGCCAAAAACATTCAGTACTTC.

J is TRBJ1-6 and V is TRBV6-1; no firm D call. The CDR3 runs to 14 residues. Germline V gives CDR1 MNHNS, CDR2 SASEGT. Trimming stripped 5 bases from V and 3 bases from J, with 8 bases between. CDR3: CASSQEDYNSPLHF. CDR3 DNA sequence: TGTGCCAGCAGTCAGGAGGACTATAATTCACCCCTCCACTTT.

This clonotype was found many times. This chain uses TRBV13 with TRBJ2-1, with 13 bases matching TRBD2. With 2 bases clipped from V and 10 bases from J, the junction kept 5 bases outside the gene matches. The CDR3 consists of 15 residues. The germline gives CDR1 PRHDT, CDR2 FYEKMQ (reference sequence). CDR3 sequence: CASSLRTSGRYEQFF. In DNA form, the CDR3 reads TGTGCCAGCAGCTTAAGGACTAGCGGGAGATACGAGCAGTTCTTC.

This clonotype appeared many times. V gene TRBV2 combines with J gene TRBJ2-7; possible D gene TRBD2, 6 bases. CDR1 is SNHLY, CDR2 FYNNEI, per germline. The length of the CDR3 is 12 residues. The V end was cut by 5 bases, the J end by 6 bases, with 11 bases between. The CDR3 sequence is CASSLLASEQYF. CDR3 coding DNA: TGTGCCAGCAGTTTACTAGCAAGCGAGCAGTACTTC. Full variable domain (rest looked up from reference TRBV2 and TRBJ2-7): EPEVTQTPSHQVTQMGQEVILRCVPISNHLYFYWYRQILGQKVEFLVSFYNNEISEKSEIFDDQFSVERPDGSNFTLKIRSTKLEDSAMYFCASSLLASEQYFGPGTRLTVT.

This clonotype has at least ten counts. The chain is built from TRBV28 and TRBJ2-7, with no clear D. V was cut by 5 bases and J by 2 bases, with 4 bases left in between. Germline-derived CDR1 and CDR2 are MDHEN and SYDVKM. The CDR3 consists of 11 residues. The CDR3 DNA sequence: TGTGCCAGCAGTAAGGCCTACGAGCAGTACTTC. It encodes CASSKAYEQYF.